A single sample is the source of the 21 T cell receptor beta chains below, sequenced in a study of beta chain features in type 1 diabetes. Their antigen targets remain unknown. Expressed TCRB transcripts were sequenced because the entire RNA isolate underwent reverse transcription. Measured with immunoSEQ multiplex PCR; TCRdb has only the in-frame clones, and not every one. The data show 300,000 or so clones, with 9.3% seen just once and roughly 0.99% held by the top ten. Findings and caveats of the study: TCRB CDR3s from Type 1 diabetes patients were moderately but significantly shorter in all four CD4+ subsets.

Sequences were obtained from central memory CD4+ T cells from blood. The receptors originated from a young man with type 1 diabetes.

The chain couples TRBV4-1 to TRBJ2-7; perhaps TRBD1 as D (6 bases). Trimming removed 0 bases at V and 2 bases at J, with 11 bases between. This CDR3 has 15 amino acids. The germline V gene has CDR1 MGHRA and CDR2 YSYEKL. In DNA form, the CDR3 reads TGCGCCAGCAGCCAAGAAACACAGGGACCCTACGAGCAGTACTTC. As protein: CASSQETQGPYEQYF.

The genes are TRBV5-6 and TRBJ1-4, with D hard to call. Germline values: CDR1 SGHDT, CDR2 YYEEEE. This CDR3 is built from 12 residues. The V end was cut by 2 bases, the J end by 8 bases, with 7 bases between. In nucleotides, the CDR3 is TGTGCCAGCAGCTTTCGGCAGGAAAAACTGTTTTTT. This encodes CASSFRQEKLFF.

In its sample, this clone was seen a few times. DNA of the CDR3: TGTGCCAGCAGTCTAGGGACAGGGGGCTCCTACGAGCAGTACTTC. This sequence encodes CASSLGTGGSYEQYF. The J gene is TRBJ2-7, the V gene TRBV9; 11 nucleotides match TRBD1. This CDR3 has 15 amino acids. Germline CDR1 reads SGDLS; CDR2 reads YYNGEE. V lost 5 bases and J lost 0; bases outside the gene matches: 4.

This clone has only a few counts. This chain uses TRBV5-8 with TRBJ2-4; 9 bases are a match to TRBD2. Germline values: CDR1 SGHTS, CDR2 YDEGEE. This CDR3 has 19 amino acids. The J segment lost 0 bases and the V segment lost 0 bases, leaving 10 bases of the junction unmatched. CDR3 bases: TGTGCCAGCAGCTTGGAACCAGCGGGGGGAGACCTAGCCAAAAACATTCAGTACTTC. Translating it yields CASSLEPAGGDLAKNIQYF.

This clone was picked up a small number of times. The chain is built from TRBV6-5 and TRBJ1-2; 7 nucleotides match TRBD1. V dropped 6 bases and J dropped 2; count of bases not matched to a gene: 3. The CDR3 spans 13 residues. CDR1 and CDR2 (germline): MNHEY, SVGAGI. The CDR3 reads CASRRQGNYGYTF. The CDR3 coding sequence is TGTGCCAGCAGAAGACAGGGAAACTATGGCTACACCTTC.

CDR3 loop: CASSFFQETQYF. The CDR3 DNA is TGTGCCAGCAGCTTTTTTCAAGAGACCCAGTACTTC. The gene calls are TRBV7-2 and TRBJ2-5; D remains unclear. Germline CDR1 reads SGHTA; CDR2 reads FQGNSA. The V gene lost 3 bases and the J gene lost 2 bases, with 4 bases spanning the gap. The CDR3 loop spans 12 amino acids.

Comments on this clone: Other DNA sequences within the sample encode an identical CDR3. This rearrangement joins TRBV7-9 to TRBJ2-5, with D possibly matching TRBD2 (6 bases). The length of the CDR3 is 12 residues. V was trimmed by 4 bases and J by 5 bases, leaving 8 bases between them. Germline values: CDR1 SEHNR, CDR2 FQNEAQ (reference sequence). CDR3 sequence: CASSSSGETQYF. CDR3 bases: TGTGCCAGCAGCTCAAGCGGGGAGACCCAGTACTTC.

CDR3 loop: CAWSPVGGNQPQHF. CDR3 in DNA: TGTGCCTGGAGCCCGGTGGGCGGCAATCAGCCCCAGCATTTT. V gene TRBV30 combines with J gene TRBJ1-5; no clear D. The ends were cut back, 3 bases at V and 2 bases at J, with 11 bases in the middle. This CDR3 is 14 amino acids long. Germline V gene lookup returns CDR1 GTSNPN and CDR2 SVGIG (reference sequence).

The genes are TRBV6-5 and TRBJ1-6; D possibly corresponds to TRBD1 (6 bases). The V gene's germline CDR1 is MNHEY and CDR2 SVGAGI. V was cut by 6 bases and J by 10 bases, with 10 bases left in between. This CDR3 has 12 amino acids. The CDR3 loop is CASRSGDSPLHF. For the CDR3, the DNA is TGTGCCAGCAGATCAGGGGACTCACCCCTCCACTTT.

This clone has more than one count but fewer than ten. The chain's CDR3 is CASSQPGVETQYF. CDR3 nucleotides: TGCGCCAGCAGCCAACCGGGGGTCGAGACCCAGTACTTC. The rearrangement joins TRBV4-3 to TRBJ2-5; perhaps TRBD2 as D (6 bases). CDR1 is LGHNA and CDR2 is YSLEER in the germline V gene. CDR3 length: 13 amino acids. V lost 2 bases and J 5 bases, leaving 9 bases between the germline ends.

The rearrangement links TRBV11-3 to TRBJ2-1, with unresolved D. The CDR3 contains 12 residues. The germline gives CDR1 SGHNT, CDR2 YENEEA. Trimming removed 5 bases at V and 6 bases at J, with 8 bases between. DNA for the CDR3: TGTGCCAGCAGCGCGGCCAGCAATGAGCAGTTCTTC. Translated, it gives CASSAASNEQFF.

This chain joins TRBV7-2 and TRBJ2-2, with 8 bases that match TRBD2. CDR3 length: 16 amino acids. V shed 4 bases and J 4 bases; nucleotides not matched to a gene: 8. CDR1 is SGHTA and CDR2 is FQGNSA in the germline V gene. CDR3 nucleotides: TGTGCCAGCAGCTCCCGGGCTAGCGGGCCCACCGGGGAGCTGTTTTTT. Translation: CASSSRASGPTGELFF. Drawing the rest from reference TRBV7-2 and TRBJ2-2, the complete variable domain is GAGVSQSPSNKVTEKGKDVELRCDPISGHTALYWYRQSLGQGLEFLIYFQGNSAPDKSGLPSDRFSAERTGGSVSTLTIQRTQQEDSAVYLCASSSRASGPTGELFFGEGSRLTVL.

V and J are TRBV30 and TRBJ1-2; possible D gene TRBD1, 5 bases. Germline V CDR1 and CDR2: GTSNPN, SVGIG (reference sequence). The V end lost 3 bases, the J end lost 8 bases, and 13 bases lay between the germline ends. This CDR3 contains 12 residues. CDR3 sequence reads: CAWSYTRDGYTF. The CDR3 DNA reads as TGTGCCTGGAGCTATACCAGGGACGGCTACACCTTC.

This clone showed up many times. The chain uses TRBV15 and TRBJ1-6; TRBD1 matches 8 bases. The germline CDR1 and CDR2 sequences are LNHNV and YYDKDF (reference sequence). V lost 1 base and J lost 7; bases outside the gene matches: 3. CDR3 size: 15 residues. CDR3 amino acids: CATSRVQGANSPLHF. The CDR3 nucleotides read TGTGCCACCAGCAGAGTGCAGGGGGCAAATTCACCCCTCCACTTT.

In this sample, this clone turned up a few times. Given a far larger clone just one base away, this is likely a sequencing read error. The chain links TRBV11-2 to TRBJ2-1; the D gene is possibly TRBD2 (6 bases). Germline V gene sequence: CDR1 SGHAT, CDR2 FQNNGV. The CDR3 consists of 15 residues. V was shortened by 1 base and J by 9 bases, with 16 bases between the two germline ends. The CDR3 DNA reads as TGTGCCAGCAGCTTAGTGGTAGCTGGGGGGAGTGAGCAGTTCTTC. Protein product: CASSLVVAGGSEQFF.

The rearrangement joins TRBV19 to TRBJ2-3; a weak D match, TRBD2 (6 bases). This CDR3 spans 18 amino acids. CDR1 and CDR2 (germline): LNHDA, SQIVND (reference sequence). V lost 2 bases to trimming and J lost 1 base, with 19 bases between them. CDR3 sequence (DNA): TGTGCCAGTAGTATATTCGGCTATTCGACGGGGGGCACAGATACGCAGTATTTT. Its translation is CASSIFGYSTGGTDTQYF.

This chain connects TRBV2 to TRBJ2-5, with 11 bases lining up with TRBD2. The CDR3 runs 16 residues. Germline CDR1 SNHLY, CDR2 FYNNEI. Unmatched junction bases numbered 6, after V lost 1 base and J lost 5 bases. The CDR3 DNA sequence: TGTGCCAGCAGTGAAGGGACTAGCGGGCCCAATGAGACCCAGTACTTC. This translates into CASSEGTSGPNETQYF.

The rearrangement uses TRBV9 and TRBJ1-1, with 12 bases identical to TRBD1. Germline lookup yields CDR1 SGDLS and CDR2 YYNGEE. The V segment lost 4 bases and the J segment 8 bases; nucleotides outside the gene matches: 9. The CDR3 is 15 amino acids. CDR3 nucleotide sequence: TGTGCCAGCAGCTCACTCGGGACAGGGGGCAGAGAAGCTTTCTTT. It codes for CASSSLGTGGREAFF.

The rearrangement joins TRBV15 to TRBJ1-2; D possibly corresponds to TRBD1 (5 bases). This CDR3 spans 14 amino acids. The ends were cut back, 0 bases at V and 4 bases at J, with 9 bases in the middle. Germline V CDR1 and CDR2: LNHNV, YYDKDF (reference sequence). The CDR3 is CATSRDQGPYGYTF. The CDR3 DNA sequence: TGTGCCACCAGCAGAGATCAGGGTCCCTATGGCTACACCTTC.

The chain carries TRBV5-4 and TRBJ2-6; 7 positions match TRBD1. V gave up 4 bases and J gave up 10 bases; unmatched junction bases: 14. Germline V gene data show CDR1 as SGHNT and CDR2 as YYREEE (reference sequence). The CDR3 is 16 residues long. This CDR3 is CASSIGNRGLLNVLTF. The CDR3 nucleotides are TGTGCCAGCAGCATAGGAAACAGGGGATTATTAAACGTCCTGACTTTC.

The rearrangement joins TRBV5-1 to TRBJ2-7; a possible D gene is TRBD2 (5 bases). The CDR3 has 14 residues. Trimming stripped 4 bases from V and 1 base from J, with 12 bases between. Germline-derived CDR1 and CDR2 are SGHRS and YFSETQ. The CDR3 sequence is CASSPGGSSYEQYF. Here the CDR3 DNA reads TGCGCCAGCAGCCCCGGAGGCAGTTCCTACGAGCAGTACTTC. The full variable domain, in which reference TRBV5-1 and TRBJ2-7 provide the parts outside the CDR3, is KAGVTQTPRYLIKTRGQQVTLSCSPISGHRSVSWYQQTPGQGLQFLFEYFSETQRNKGNFPGRFSGRQFSNSRSEMNVSTLELGDSALYLCASSPGGSSYEQYFGPGTRLTVT.